These 14 T cell receptor beta chains came from one sample sequenced in a study of T cells in narcolepsy. Measured with immunoSEQ multiplex PCR; TCRdb has only the in-frame clones, and not every one. The table includes just over 20,000 clones, around 90% detected once. Source material: CD45RA- memory CD4+ T cells from PBMCs. These TCRs come from a human donor with narcolepsy.

The genes are TRBV6-1 and TRBJ2-2, with D unclear. Trimming cost V 4 bases and J 6 bases, with 12 bases left between them. The CDR3 extends over 14 amino acids. Per germline, CDR1 MNHNS and CDR2 SASEGT. CDR3 amino acids: CASSVRVGSGELFF. CDR3 sequence (DNA): TGTGCCAGCAGTGTAAGGGTCGGGTCCGGGGAGCTGTTTTTT.

The rearrangement links TRBV15 to TRBJ2-2, with 7 bases identical to TRBD2. Trimming took 3 bases from V and 5 from J; bases not matched to a gene: 9. The CDR3 spans 16 residues. Germline values: CDR1 LNHNV, CDR2 YYDKDF (reference sequence). The CDR3 DNA is TGTGCCACCAGCAGTTCGAGACTAGCACCGACCGGGGAGCTGTTTTTT. Encoded protein: CATSSSRLAPTGELFF.

The rearrangement links TRBV6-1 to TRBJ1-2; 7 bases match TRBD1. The junction had 6 bases not matched to a gene; V was cut back by 0 bases and J by 5 bases. CDR3 length equals 15 residues. CDR1 is MNHNS and CDR2 is SASEGT in the germline V gene. The CDR3 loop is CASSEADEGAYGYTF. In nucleotides, the CDR3 is TGTGCCAGCAGTGAAGCCGACGAGGGGGCATATGGCTACACCTTC.

This chain links TRBV14 with TRBJ2-3; 8 positions agree with TRBD2. The germline CDR1 and CDR2 sequences are SGHDN and FVKESK. With V trimmed by 4 bases and J by 0 bases, 9 bases remained unmatched. This CDR3 is 17 amino acids long. CDR3 DNA: TGTGCCAGCAGCCTATTATCCGCTAGCGGGAGCACAGATACGCAGTATTTT. Translated, it gives CASSLLSASGSTDTQYF. Drawing the rest from reference TRBV14 and TRBJ2-3, the complete variable domain is EAGVTQFPSHSVIEKGQTVTLRCDPISGHDNLYWYRRVMGKEIKFLLHFVKESKQDESGMPNNRFLAERTGGTYSTLKVQPAELEDSGVYFCASSLLSASGSTDTQYFGPGTRLTVL.

V is TRBV11-3 and J is TRBJ2-3; D remains unclear. CDR1 SGHNT and CDR2 YENEEA come from the germline V gene. The ends were cut back, 2 bases at V and 6 bases at J, with 18 bases in the middle. This CDR3 contains 16 residues. This chain's CDR3 is CASSLSPTGGRDTQYF. CDR3 in DNA: TGTGCCAGCAGCTTATCCCCGACGGGCGGTCGGGATACGCAGTATTTT.

The rearrangement links TRBV7-9 to TRBJ2-1, with 8 bases identical to TRBD2. Unmatched junction bases numbered 6, after V lost 3 bases and J lost 2 bases. This CDR3 has 16 amino acids. Germline CDR1 SEHNR, CDR2 FQNEAQ (reference sequence). In nucleotides, the CDR3 is TGTGCCAGCAGCTTTTTAACTAGCGGCACCTACAATGAGCAGTTCTTC. Protein: CASSFLTSGTYNEQFF.

The chain carries TRBV19 and TRBJ1-1; the match to TRBD1 covers 8 bases. The germline CDR1 and CDR2 sequences are LNHDA and SQIVND (reference sequence). Trimming at V came to 9 bases and at J to 0 bases, leaving 6 bases not matched to a gene. The CDR3 sequence is 14 residues long. The CDR3: CASRDRSLNTEAFF. Here the CDR3 DNA reads TGTGCCAGCAGGGACAGGAGCCTGAACACTGAAGCTTTCTTT.

This clone was detected once. This sequence joins TRBV27 and TRBJ2-5; 7 positions agree with TRBD1. The CDR3 sequence is 14 residues long. Germline values: CDR1 MNHEY, CDR2 SMNVEV (reference sequence). J gave up 2 bases and V 6 bases, and 6 bases lay outside the gene matches. The CDR3 coding sequence is TGTGCCAGCAGCCGGGGACAGCTTCAAGAGACCCAGTACTTC. Protein: CASSRGQLQETQYF.

This sequence joins TRBV14 and TRBJ2-1; the D call may be TRBD1 or TRBD2 (6 bases each). This CDR3 spans 17 amino acids. Per the germline V gene, CDR1 is SGHDN and CDR2 is FVKESK. The germline V and J ends were trimmed by 1 base and 4 bases, with 17 bases remaining between them. CDR3 sequence: CASSQGFGGQNYNEQFF. CDR3 in DNA: TGTGCCAGCAGCCAAGGTTTTGGGGGGCAGAATTACAATGAGCAGTTCTTC.

The chain combines TRBV27 with TRBJ1-1; TRBD1 matches at 8 bases. This CDR3 has 19 amino acids. After removal of 0 bases from V and 0 bases from J, the junction contained 12 bases not matched to a gene. CDR1 is MNHEY and CDR2 is SMNVEV in the germline V gene (reference sequence). Here the CDR3 DNA reads TGTGCCAGCAGTTTATCGATCAGGACAGGGATAAGGATGAACACTGAAGCTTTCTTT. Its translation: CASSLSIRTGIRMNTEAFF.

The chain couples TRBV6-1 to TRBJ1-4, with D maybe TRBD1 (5 bases). The length of the CDR3 is 13 residues. Germline lookup yields CDR1 MNHNS and CDR2 SASEGT. The V gene lost 6 bases and the J gene lost 4 bases, with 9 bases spanning the gap. CDR3: CASRRTLNEKLFF. CDR3 in DNA: TGTGCCAGCAGAAGGACACTTAATGAAAAACTGTTTTTT.

V usage is TRBV7-6 and J usage is TRBJ1-3, with 7 nucleotides matching TRBD1. Trimming removed 7 bases from V and 4 bases from J; junction bases left unmatched: 4. The germline CDR1 and CDR2 sequences are SGHVS and FNYEAQ. CDR3 length: 13 amino acids. The CDR3 reads CASTLTGGNTIYF. In DNA form, the CDR3 reads TGTGCCAGCACCCTGACAGGGGGAAACACCATATATTTT.

The chain combines TRBV7-9 with TRBJ2-5; perhaps TRBD2 as D (5 bases). The V gene lost 5 bases and the J gene lost 2 bases, with 12 bases spanning the gap. This CDR3 region has 14 residues. CDR1 is SEHNR and CDR2 is FQNEAQ in the germline V gene (reference sequence). The CDR3 loop is CASSPGRGQETQYF. The CDR3 nucleotides read TGTGCCAGCAGCCCTGGCCGGGGACAAGAGACCCAGTACTTC. Full variable domain (outside the CDR3, taken from reference TRBV7-9 and TRBJ2-5): DTGVSQNPRHKITKRGQNVTFRCDPISEHNRLYWYRQTLGQGPEFLTYFQNEAQLEKSRLLSDRFSAERPKGSFSTLEIQRTEQGDSAMYLCASSPGRGQETQYFGPGTRLLVL.

The chain recombines TRBV7-8 with TRBJ1-5, with D perhaps TRBD1 (5 bases). CDR3 length equals 15 residues. CDR1 and CDR2 (germline): SGHVS, FQNEAQ. Trimming took 5 bases from V and 3 from J, leaving 14 bases between them. The CDR3 spells CASSSGDGDNQPQHF. The DNA for the CDR3 is TGTGCCAGCAGCAGCGGGGACGGAGACAATCAGCCCCAGCATTTT.